A single sample is the source of the 14 T cell receptor beta chains below, sequenced in a study of identical twins. One entry per CDR3 protein, called by TCRdb with MiXCR from the 5' RACE reads. The sample carries roughly 770,000 distinct CDR3 sequences, roughly 20% recorded once. The data also belong to a second study, concerning T cells expressing NK-cell markers.

The sample was PBMCs. The receptor set was obtained from a woman aged 18-29 years in good health.

Many counts were recorded for this clonotype. V and J are TRBV12-3 or TRBV12-4 and TRBJ2-3; unclear D gene. The CDR3 has 12 amino acids. The V end was cut by 6 bases, the J end by 5 bases, with 9 bases between. The CDR3 coding sequence is TGTGCCAGCAGCTATATTGGAGATACGCAGTATTTT. Protein: CASSYIGDTQYF.

This clonotype was recorded many times. J is TRBJ1-1 and V is TRBV7-9; TRBD1 aligns across 12 bases. V shed 2 bases, J shed 10 bases, and the junction held 14 bases outside the gene matches. Germline-derived CDR1 and CDR2 are SEHNR and FQNEAQ (reference sequence). The CDR3 contains 17 residues. CDR3 DNA sequence: TGTGCCAGCAGCTTAACTCCGGGACAGGGGGCTAGTATCGGAGCTTTCTTT. Its translation is CASSLTPGQGASIGAFF.

This clonotype occurred a few times. This chain links TRBV20-1 with TRBJ2-2, with D unresolved. This CDR3 spans 12 amino acids. V was shortened by 5 bases and J by 1 base, with 5 bases between the two germline ends. Germline V gene data show CDR1 as DFQATT and CDR2 as SNEGSKA (reference sequence). CDR3 nucleotide sequence: TGCAGTGCTCCAGAGAACACCGGGGAGCTGTTTTTT. It translates to CSAPENTGELFF.

The CDR3 loop is CAIMSGGGTDTQYF. CDR3 DNA sequence: TGTGCCATCATGAGCGGGGGGGGCACAGATACGCAGTATTTT. The chain combines TRBV10-3 with TRBJ2-3; 10 positions match TRBD2. CDR1 and CDR2 from the germline V gene are ENHRY and SYGVKD. The V gene end was trimmed by 7 bases and the J gene end by 1 base; junction bases not matched to a gene: 2. The CDR3 is 14 residues long.

Only a few counts were recorded for this clonotype. V gene TRBV6-5 combines with J gene TRBJ2-7; the D is unclear. From germline, CDR1 is MNHEY and CDR2 SVGAGI. V was cut by 0 bases and J by 3 bases, with 15 bases left in between. CDR3 size: 16 residues. CDR3 loop: CASSYSAGPPLYEQYF. In DNA form, the CDR3 reads TGTGCCAGCAGTTACTCGGCCGGGCCCCCTCTCTACGAGCAGTACTTC.

This clonotype was seen more than once but under ten times. The chain is built from TRBV12-3 or TRBV12-4 and TRBJ2-1; 12 bases map to TRBD2. CDR3 length: 18 amino acids. After removal of 7 bases from V and 4 bases from J, the junction contained 14 bases not matched to a gene. CDR3 sequence (DNA): TGTGCCAGCATCAAGGGGGCTAGCGGGAGGGGGAGATACAATGAGCAGTTCTTC. It is translated as CASIKGASGRGRYNEQFF.

This clonotype was observed a few times. The chain couples TRBV27 to TRBJ2-2; 7 positions agree with TRBD1. CDR1 is MNHEY, CDR2 SMNVEV, per germline (reference sequence). With V trimmed by 11 bases and J by 5 bases, 11 bases remained unmatched. The CDR3 covers 14 residues. This CDR3 reads CALQGIGLTGELFF. In nucleotides, the CDR3 is TGTGCCTTACAGGGGATAGGGCTAACCGGGGAGCTGTTTTTT.

This clonotype was seen a handful of times. The V call is TRBV7-9, the J call TRBJ2-1, with 7 bases matching TRBD2. With 5 bases clipped from V and 5 bases from J, the junction kept 9 bases outside the gene matches. This CDR3 comprises 15 residues. The germline CDR1 and CDR2 sequences are SEHNR and FQNEAQ (reference sequence). CDR3 nucleotides: TGTGCCAGCAGCCCTAGCGCTAGCGGACACAATGAGCAGTTCTTC. It is translated as CASSPSASGHNEQFF.

There are many counts of this clonotype. CDR3 sequence reads: CATSRRGALNTEAFF. The CDR3 coding sequence is TGTGCCACCAGCAGACGGGGGGCATTGAACACTGAAGCTTTCTTT. The chain links TRBV15 to TRBJ1-1; possible D gene TRBD1, 6 bases. Germline V CDR1 and CDR2: LNHNV, YYDKDF (reference sequence). CDR3 size: 15 residues. The V and J ends lost 2 bases and 0 bases respectively, with 10 bases between them.

This clonotype was counted a few times. The J gene is TRBJ2-6, the V gene TRBV10-3; TRBD1 or TRBD2 may be the D gene (5 bases each). The CDR3 extends over 15 amino acids. V shed 10 bases and J shed 0 bases, with 13 bases lying between them. Germline assignment: CDR1 ENHRY and CDR2 SYGVKD. The DNA of the CDR3 is TGTGCCACAGGGACGGAAGCCTCTGGGGCCAACGTCCTGACTTTC. Its protein is CATGTEASGANVLTF.

This clonotype has only a few counts. The J gene is TRBJ1-1, the V gene TRBV7-9, with D possibly TRBD1 on 6 matching bases. The CDR3 runs to 14 residues. Per the germline V gene, CDR1 is SEHNR and CDR2 is FQNEAQ (reference sequence). The V end was cut by 4 bases, the J end by 4 bases, with 13 bases between. CDR3 protein: CASSYGTRVTEAFF. The CDR3, as DNA: TGTGCCAGCAGCTACGGGACAAGAGTCACTGAAGCTTTCTTT.

The chain links TRBV12-3 or TRBV12-4 to TRBJ2-2; D unresolved. The CDR3 extends over 14 amino acids. V lost 3 bases and J 6 bases, leaving 11 bases between the germline ends. For the CDR3, the DNA is TGTGCCAGCAGTTTCTTCGAAGGGTCCGGGGAGCTGTTTTTT. This translates into CASSFFEGSGELFF.

Ten or more counts support this clonotype. The rearrangement uses TRBV5-6 and TRBJ2-5, with no clear D. The CDR3 contains 14 residues. V lost 0 bases and J 0 bases, leaving 6 bases between the germline ends. Germline loops: CDR1 SGHDT, CDR2 YYEEEE. Here the CDR3 DNA reads TGTGCCAGCAGCTTGGTAGGGCACCAAGAGACCCAGTACTTC. Encoded protein: CASSLVGHQETQYF.

V is TRBV7-2 and J is TRBJ2-1; TRBD2 agrees at 8 bases. Germline V gives CDR1 SGHTA, CDR2 FQGNSA. CDR3 length: 14 residues. With V trimmed by 6 bases and J by 2 bases, 3 bases remained unmatched. For the CDR3, the DNA is TGTGCCAGCAGACGGGGGGGGACCTACAATGAGCAGTTCTTC. Protein sequence: CASRRGGTYNEQFF.